Included here is one T cell receptor (beta chain) sequence, with context. The antigen is not known. Produced via immunoSEQ multiplex PCR; TCRdb's table is partial and in-frame only. This sample carries millions of clones, approximately 94% of them seen once, and the ten largest clones take around 1.7%. Terminally differentiated effector memory CD45RA+ cells were excluded by CCR7 positive selection of CD45RO-negative cells. Each donor was a Caucasian adult residing in Nashville, Tennessee. The data originate from a study of shared clonotypes between healthy human individuals. Turning to the study itself: CD4 naive and memory got three plates each, CD8 naive two, CD8 memory one.

Overall study results and limits: An anticipated effect of sequencing depth on clonotype sharing among donors was recognized.

The CDR3 is made up of 15 amino acids. In germline, CDR1 is SGHVS, CDR2 FQNEAQ. Trimming shortened V by 3 bases and J by 1 base, and 9 bases separated the two germline ends. The TCR was taken from a young man in good health. Some clones in this sample may be carry-over from other donors' samples. Sequences were obtained from naive CD8+ T cells from PBMCs. The V and J genes are TRBV7-8 and TRBJ1-4, with a weak D call TRBD1 (6 bases). CDR3 sequence (DNA): TGTGCCAGCAGCTTTAGGGGACAAACTAATGAAAAACTGTTTTTT. Amino acids: CASSFRGQTNEKLFF.